The rows below give T cell receptor beta chains drawn from one sample of a study of blood T cell repertoires in COVID-19. The repertoire was sequenced with immunoSEQ multiplex PCR; TCRdb's copy has only in-frame clones and lacks some. The table includes 300,000 to 350,000 clones, 80% to 90% detected once. The material sequenced was PBMCs or T cells enriched from blood (not recorded which). Receptor source: a young man who had recovered from COVID-19. Both conserved end residues are part of each CDR3. A D gene is named only where the DNA matches it firmly. The size field is filled for only some rows; it gives once, few, many or a size class.

TRBJ1-2	.	TRBV10-2	.	TGCGCCAGCAGTGAGATCCCCGGGACACGCTATGGCTACACCTTC	CASSEIPGTRYGYTF
TRBJ1-1	.	TRBV5-5	TRBD1	TGTGCCAGCAGCTGGGACAGGGGTACTGAAGCTTTCTTT	CASSWDRGTEAFF
TRBJ2-3	.	TRBV7-9	.	TGTGCCAGCAGCTTGACTGGGAGAAACACAGATACGCAGTATTTT	CASSLTGRNTDTQYF
TRBJ2-2	.	TRBV5-1	TRBD1	TGCGCCAGCACGACAGGGGGCCTCACCGGGGAGCTGTTTTTT	CASTTGGLTGELFF
TRBJ1-4	.	TRBV7-9	TRBD1	TGTGCCAGCAGCTTACCCCGGGACAGGGATGAAAAACTGTTTTTT	CASSLPRDRDEKLFF
TRBJ1-1	.	TRBV5-1	.	TGCGCCAGCAGTACAGGTTCTAACACTGAAGCTTTCTTT	CASSTGSNTEAFF
TRBJ2-7	.	TRBV18	TRBD1	TGTGCCAGCTCACCAGGATCGGGGACAGGGGGTTACGAGCAGTACTTC	CASSPGSGTGGYEQYF
TRBJ2-5	few	TRBV5-1	TRBD2	TGCGCCAGCAGCTCGGGGACTAGCGGGGGGGCCGTGGAGACCCAGTACTTC	CASSSGTSGGAVETQYF
TRBJ1-6	.	TRBV11-2	.	TGTGCCAGCAGCCTATCGGCGGGCGGGAATTCACCCCTCCACTTT	CASSLSAGGNSPLHF
TRBJ2-2	.	TRBV6-4	TRBD1	TGTGCCAGCAGTGTTGACAGGGCCACCGGGGAGCTGTTTTTT	CASSVDRATGELFF
TRBJ2-5	.	TRBV11-2	TRBD2	TGTGCCAGCAGCTTAGGATTGGTAGCGGGGGGGGAAGAGACCCAGTACTTC	CASSLGLVAGGEETQYF
TRBJ1-2	.	TRBV5-6	TRBD1	TGTGCCAGCGCGACAGGGCGCTCCTATGGCTACACCTTC	CASATGRSYGYTF
TRBJ2-3	once	TRBV7-9	.	TGTGCCAGCAGCCTTAGCGGCTACACAGATACGCAGTATTTT	CASSLSGYTDTQYF
TRBJ1-3	once	TRBV3-1/TRBV3-2	.	TGTGCCAGCAGCCCGGGTGGCGAGGGCCCGGAAAGCTCTGGAAACACCATATATTTT	CASSPGGEGPESSGNTIYF
TRBJ1-6	.	TRBV5-6	.	TGTGCCAGCAGCTTGAATCAGGGCGTCGGGTCACCCCTCCACTTT	CASSLNQGVGSPLHF
TRBJ1-3	.	TRBV30	TRBD1	TGTGCCTGGACCGGGTGGGACAGGGATAACTCGAATTCTGGAAACACCATATATTTT	CAWTGWDRDNSNSGNTIYF
TRBJ1-2	.	TRBV4-3	.	TGCGCCAGCAGCCAAGATAGAGGAGCCCCCTTTGGAGGCTACACCTTC	CASSQDRGAPFGGYTF
TRBJ1-6	once	TRBV5-1	TRBD1	TGCGCCAGCAGCCCGACAGGGGGTAATTCACCCCTCCACTTT	CASSPTGGNSPLHF
TRBJ1-2	few	TRBV19	TRBD1	TGTGCCAGTAGTATTCGATCGGGACAGGGGATCAATGGCTACACCTTC	CASSIRSGQGINGYTF
TRBJ2-5	few	TRBV5-6	TRBD1	TGTGCCAGCAGCGGACAGGGGTGGGAAGAGACCCAGTACTTC	CASSGQGWEETQYF
TRBJ1-2	few	TRBV10-3	TRBD1	TGTGCCATCAGCTCATCAGGGGGCGGGGAGTATGGCTACACCTTC	CAISSSGGGEYGYTF
TRBJ2-7	.	TRBV2	.	TGTGCCAGCAGTGAGGGTGGAACCGCTAGCTCCTACGAGCAGTACTTC	CASSEGGTASSYEQYF
TRBJ2-7	.	TRBV11-1	TRBD1	TGTGCCAGCAGCCCCGACAGGGGGAACTACGAGCAGTACTTC	CASSPDRGNYEQYF
TRBJ2-2	.	TRBV11-2	.	TGTGCCTCGGGACTTACCCACACCGGGGAGCTGTTTTTT	CASGLTHTGELFF